The clone carrying this T cell receptor (beta chain) was recorded at least ten times. The data derive from a study of early T cells in non-severe SARS-CoV-2 infection. TCRdb re-called the 5' RACE reads with MiXCR, one entry per CDR3 protein. Of around 35,000 distinct CDR3 sequences detected, roughly 6% appear once; the ten largest clones hold approximately 24%. Trimming pared 4 bases from V and 5 bases from J, leaving 14 bases between. The CDR3 is made up of 14 amino acids. Germline assignment: CDR1 MRHNA and CDR2 SNTAGT. The sequencing sample was made of whole blood. The chain couples TRBV6-4 to TRBJ1-2, with D perhaps matching TRBD1 (6 bases). This TCR came from an adult who was a healthcare worker with PCR-confirmed SARS-CoV-2 infection or an uninfected control (not recorded which). The CDR3 loop is CASSGTERGYGYTF. CDR3 in DNA: TGTGCCAGCAGTGGGACAGAGCGAGGATATGGCTACACCTTC.